This TCR beta chain was found in a study of CD8 T cells in Susac syndrome. The junction had 19 bases not matched to a gene; V was cut back by 2 bases and J by 4 bases. Germline V CDR1 and CDR2: SGHAT, FQDESV (reference sequence). This CDR3 is built from 20 residues. An input of about 0.45 to 1 ug of RNA was subjected to reverse transcription using random hexamers. An immunoSEQ multiplex PCR amplified TCR beta CDR3 over 54 Vbeta and 13 Jbeta. TCRdb re-called the immunoSEQ multiplex PCR reads through MiXCR, storing one row per CDR3 protein. The sample comprises about 130,000 distinct CDR3 sequences, roughly 93% of which are singletons, and roughly 0.29% rests with the top ten. High-throughput TCR beta sequencing covered peripheral CD8+ and CD4+ T cells. Relapsing-remitting disease, either stable or active, was present in the treatment-naive patients who were the multiple sclerosis controls. Negative isolation yielded CD8+ and CD4+ T cells; FACS enriched TEMRA cells.

This clonotype was seen just once. Sequencing was done on a sample of CD8+ T cells from PBMCs. The rearrangement uses TRBV11-1 and TRBJ2-5, with 10 bases identical to TRBD2. The clonotype comes from a human donor with multiple sclerosis. CDR3 in amino acids: CASSLPTLAGVQNPGETQYF. The DNA of the CDR3 is TGTGCCAGCAGCTTACCGACCCTAGCGGGGGTCCAAAACCCGGGAGAGACCCAGTACTTC.